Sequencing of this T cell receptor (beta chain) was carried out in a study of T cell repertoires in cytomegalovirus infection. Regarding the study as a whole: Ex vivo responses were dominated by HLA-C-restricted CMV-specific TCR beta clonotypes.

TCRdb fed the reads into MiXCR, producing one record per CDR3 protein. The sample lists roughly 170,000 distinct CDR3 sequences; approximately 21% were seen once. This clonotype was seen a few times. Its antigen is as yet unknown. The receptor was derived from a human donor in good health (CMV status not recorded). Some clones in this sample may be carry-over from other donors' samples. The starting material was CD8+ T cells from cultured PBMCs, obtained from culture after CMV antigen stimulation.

This chain's CDR3 is CASSPHSGTGAYEQYF. CDR3 in DNA: TGTGCCAGCAGCCCCCATTCGGGGACAGGAGCCTACGAGCAGTACTTC. The V call is TRBV7-2, the J call TRBJ2-7; 8 bases are shared with TRBD1. CDR1 is SGHTA, CDR2 FQGNSA, per germline. V lost 5 bases to trimming and J lost 2 bases; unmatched junction nucleotides: 11. There are 16 residues in the CDR3.